This TCR beta chain appears in the sequencing data of a study of human T cells and chemical hapten exposure. The ends lost 3 bases at V and 1 base at J; junction bases unmatched: 3. CDR1 and CDR2 from the germline V gene are DFQATT and SNEGSKA (reference sequence). The CDR3 covers 15 residues. TCRdb re-called the RACE reads with MiXCR, one entry per CDR3 protein. The data contain around 380,000 distinct CDR3 sequences, approximately 5.8% of them singletons. The time point is: pre-sensitization, week 0. Treatment given: therapeutic diphenylcyclopropenone sensitization with weekly scalp DPC. This TCR was sampled from a woman aged 18-35 years with alopecia areata. Some clones in this sample may be carry-over from other donors' samples. This specimen was whole blood, taken in connection with sensitization to the hapten diphenylcyclopropenone (DPC). The chain employs TRBV20-1 and TRBJ2-6; 7 nucleotides agree with TRBD1. This CDR3 is CSARGQSSGANVLTF. Here the CDR3 DNA reads TGCAGTGCTAGGGGACAGTCATCTGGGGCCAACGTCCTGACTTTC.